This T cell receptor beta chain was sequenced during a study of T cells after yellow fever vaccination. Looking at the study overall: Fractions with few cells were prepared using SMART-Seq v4 Ultra Low Input.

Many counts were recorded for this clonotype. Its antigen is still unknown. The V and J ends lost 2 bases and 5 bases respectively, with 7 bases between them. CDR1 MGHDK and CDR2 SYGVNS come from the germline V gene. The CDR3 covers 12 residues. Regarding the study as a whole: Although most clonotypes did not, a small share appeared in both CD4 and CD8 compartments.

They built TCR cDNA with 5'RACE template switching, a step that put in a universal primer site and UMIs. TCRdb used MiXCR to reprocess the 5' RACE reads, holding one entry per CDR3 protein. The sample consists of around 310,000 distinct CDR3 sequences, roughly 9.4% of them appearing once. The V and J genes are TRBV25-1 and TRBJ2-7; D unclear. This TCR was sampled from a young man who received the YFV17D yellow fever vaccine. The specimen comprised PBMCs, sampled on the day of the first yellow fever vaccination. DNA of the CDR3: TGTGCCAGCAGTGAAGGGAAAAACGAGCAGTACTTC. It codes for CASSEGKNEQYF.